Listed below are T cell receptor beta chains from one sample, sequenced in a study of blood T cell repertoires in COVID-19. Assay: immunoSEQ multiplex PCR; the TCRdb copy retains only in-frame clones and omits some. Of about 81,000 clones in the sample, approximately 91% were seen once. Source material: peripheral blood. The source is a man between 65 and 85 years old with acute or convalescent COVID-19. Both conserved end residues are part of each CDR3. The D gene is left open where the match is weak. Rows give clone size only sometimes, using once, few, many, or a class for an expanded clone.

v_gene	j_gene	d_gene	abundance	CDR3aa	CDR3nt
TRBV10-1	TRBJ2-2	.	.	CASSPRNAGELFF	TGCGCCAGCAGCCCTAGGAATGCCGGGGAGCTGTTTTTT
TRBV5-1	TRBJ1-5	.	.	CASSLGQGRNQPQHF	TGCGCCAGCAGCTTGGGGCAGGGTAGGAATCAGCCCCAGCATTTT
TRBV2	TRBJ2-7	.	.	CASSDSIHEQYF	TGTGCCAGCAGTGACAGTATCCACGAGCAGTACTTC
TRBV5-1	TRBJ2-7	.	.	CASSLSGNYEQYF	TGCGCCAGCAGCTTGTCAGGGAACTACGAGCAGTACTTC
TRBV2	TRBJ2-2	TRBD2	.	CASSEIIMGSGGTGELFF	TGTGCCAGCAGTGAAATTATAATGGGGAGCGGGGGCACCGGGGAGCTGTTTTTT
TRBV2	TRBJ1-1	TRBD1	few	CASKHDGQGREAFF	TGTGCCAGCAAACACGACGGACAGGGAAGAGAAGCTTTCTTT
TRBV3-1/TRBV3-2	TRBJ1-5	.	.	CASSQALNQPQHF	TGTGCCAGCAGCCAAGCCCTAAATCAGCCCCAGCATTTT
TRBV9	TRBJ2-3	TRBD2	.	CASSEGLAGTNQLDTQYF	TGTGCCAGCAGCGAAGGACTAGCGGGCACAAACCAGTTAGATACGCAGTATTTT
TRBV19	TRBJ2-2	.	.	CASSILWNTGELFF	TGTGCCAGTAGTATTCTTTGGAACACCGGGGAGCTGTTTTTT
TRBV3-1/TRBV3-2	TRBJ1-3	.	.	CASSQGDISGNTIYF	TGTGCCAGCAGCCAAGGGGACATCTCTGGAAACACCATATATTTT
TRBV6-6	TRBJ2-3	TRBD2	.	CASISMGRATDTQYF	TGTGCCAGCATCTCAATGGGGAGGGCCACAGATACGCAGTATTTT
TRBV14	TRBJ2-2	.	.	CASSQVSTGELFF	TGTGCCAGCAGCCAAGTTAGTACCGGGGAGCTGTTTTTT
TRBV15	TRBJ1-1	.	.	CATSRGGGAEAFF	TGTGCCACCAGCAGAGGGGGAGGGGCTGAAGCTTTCTTT
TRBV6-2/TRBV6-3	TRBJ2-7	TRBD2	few	CASSYLGLVNEQYF	TGTGCCAGCAGTTACTTGGGACTAGTTAACGAGCAGTACTTC
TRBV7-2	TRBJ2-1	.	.	CASSSPPMEQFF	TGTGCCAGCAGCTCACCTCCTATGGAGCAGTTCTTC
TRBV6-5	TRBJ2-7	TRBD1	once	CASSPGQGFYEQYF	TGTGCCAGCAGTCCTGGACAGGGGTTTTACGAGCAGTACTTC
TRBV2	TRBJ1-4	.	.	CASRGSRTNEKLFF	TGTGCCAGCAGGGGTAGCCGAACTAATGAAAAACTGTTTTTT
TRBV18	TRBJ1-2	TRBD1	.	CASSPLTGGTGGYTF	TGTGCCAGCTCACCTCTGACAGGGGGGACGGGTGGCTACACCTTC
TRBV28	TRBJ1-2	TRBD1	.	CASSFRQGAYTF	TGTGCCAGCAGTTTTAGACAGGGGGCCTACACCTTC
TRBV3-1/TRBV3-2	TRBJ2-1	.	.	CASSRDRGSEQFF	TGTGCCAGCAGCCGAGACCGGGGGAGTGAGCAGTTCTTC
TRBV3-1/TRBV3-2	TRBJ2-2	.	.	CASSLSGELFF	TGTGCCAGCAGCCTTAGCGGGGAGCTGTTTTTT
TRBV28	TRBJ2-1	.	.	CASSFGRGLASSEQFF	TGTGCCAGCAGTTTCGGCAGAGGTCTGGCTTCTAGTGAGCAGTTCTTC
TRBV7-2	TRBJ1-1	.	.	CASSFLARPRIEAFF	TGTGCCAGCAGCTTCCTGGCTCGGCCGAGGATTGAAGCTTTCTTT
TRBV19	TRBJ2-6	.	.	CASRSPRRSGANVLTF	TGTGCCAGTAGATCTCCCCGCAGGTCTGGGGCCAACGTCCTGACTTTC
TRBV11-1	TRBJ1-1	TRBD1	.	CASSLTGASTEAFF	TGTGCCAGCAGCCTCACAGGGGCGAGCACTGAAGCTTTCTTT
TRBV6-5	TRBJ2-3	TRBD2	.	CASSLAGRLTDTQYF	TGTGCCAGCAGCCTAGCGGGGAGGCTGACAGATACGCAGTATTTT
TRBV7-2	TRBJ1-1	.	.	CASSLRTVNTEAFF	TGTGCCAGCAGCTTACGGACTGTGAACACTGAAGCTTTCTTT
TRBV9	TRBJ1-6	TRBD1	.	CASSPGQSNSPLHF	TGTGCCAGCAGCCCGGGACAGAGTAATTCACCCCTCCACTTT
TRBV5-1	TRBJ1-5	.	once	CASSLLAGELPQHF	TGCGCCAGCAGCTTGCTCGCAGGGGAGTTACCCCAGCATTTT
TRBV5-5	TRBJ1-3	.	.	CASRPGLPSSGNTIYF	TGTGCCAGCAGACCGGGACTGCCGAGCTCTGGAAACACCATATATTTT
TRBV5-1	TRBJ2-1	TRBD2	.	CASSFEGTSGKVGEQFF	TGCGCCAGCAGCTTCGAAGGGACTAGCGGGAAGGTCGGTGAGCAGTTCTTC
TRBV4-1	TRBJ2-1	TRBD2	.	CASSQERLAGHYNEQFF	TGCGCCAGCAGCCAAGAGAGGCTAGCGGGGCATTACAATGAGCAGTTCTTC
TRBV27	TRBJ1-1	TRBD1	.	CASSVTGVTEAFF	TGTGCCAGCAGCGTGACAGGGGTCACTGAAGCTTTCTTT
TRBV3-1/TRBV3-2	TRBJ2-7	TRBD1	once	CASSHISLTDRGPYEQYF	TGTGCCAGCAGCCATATCAGTCTTACGGACAGGGGGCCTTACGAGCAGTACTTC
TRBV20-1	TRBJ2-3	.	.	CSARDSDTQYF	TGCAGTGCTAGAGATTCTGATACGCAGTATTTT
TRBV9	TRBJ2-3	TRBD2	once	CASSVGLAGASDTQYF	TGTGCCAGCAGCGTAGGACTAGCGGGAGCTTCAGATACGCAGTATTTT
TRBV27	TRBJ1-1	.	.	CASSLGWGGPEAFF	TGTGCCAGCAGTTTAGGTTGGGGGGGCCCTGAAGCTTTCTTT
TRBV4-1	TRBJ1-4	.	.	CASSRRRENEKLFF	TGCGCCAGCAGCCGACGTAGGGAGAATGAAAAACTGTTTTTT
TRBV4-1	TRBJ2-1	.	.	CASSQATESHNEQFF	TGCGCCAGCAGCCAAGCAACTGAGAGTCACAATGAGCAGTTCTTC
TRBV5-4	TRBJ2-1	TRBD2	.	CASSLAAGKNYNEQFF	TGTGCCAGCAGCTTGGCAGCGGGGAAAAACTACAATGAGCAGTTCTTC
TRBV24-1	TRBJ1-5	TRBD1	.	CATSDFGTDQPQHF	TGTGCCACCAGTGATTTCGGGACAGATCAGCCCCAGCATTTT
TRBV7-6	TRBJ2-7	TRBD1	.	CASSLGDRGREQYF	TGTGCCAGCAGCTTAGGGGACAGGGGCCGCGAGCAGTACTTC
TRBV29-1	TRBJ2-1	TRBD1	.	CSVLPGQGRGRDEQFF	TGCAGCGTGTTACCGGGACAGGGAAGAGGACGGGATGAGCAGTTCTTC
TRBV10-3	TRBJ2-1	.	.	CATQGLTEQFF	TGTGCCACCCAGGGGCTAACTGAGCAGTTCTTC
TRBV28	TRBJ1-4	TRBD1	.	CASRDRGYEKLFF	TGTGCCAGCAGAGACAGGGGGTACGAAAAACTGTTTTTT
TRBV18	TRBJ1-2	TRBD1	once	CASSPTGQGLGANYGYTF	TGTGCCAGCTCCCCGACCGGACAGGGGCTAGGAGCTAACTATGGCTACACCTTC
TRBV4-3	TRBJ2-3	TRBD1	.	CASSPTGGSADTQYF	TGCGCCAGCAGTCCTACAGGGGGTAGTGCAGATACGCAGTATTTT
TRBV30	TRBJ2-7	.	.	CAWPAHPGHLSYEQYF	TGTGCCTGGCCAGCCCATCCGGGACACTTGTCCTACGAGCAGTACTTC
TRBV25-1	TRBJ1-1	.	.	CASSDRRTEAFF	TGTGCCAGCAGTGATCGTCGGACTGAAGCTTTCTTT
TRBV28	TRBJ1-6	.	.	CASSSGSYNSPLHF	TGTGCCAGCAGTTCCGGTTCCTATAATTCACCCCTCCACTTT
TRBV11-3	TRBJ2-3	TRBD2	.	CASSPNSGGSTDTQYF	TGTGCCAGCAGCCCGAACAGCGGGGGGAGCACAGATACGCAGTATTTT
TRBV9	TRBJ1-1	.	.	CASSERGWSEAFF	TGTGCCAGCAGCGAGAGAGGGTGGAGTGAAGCTTTCTTT